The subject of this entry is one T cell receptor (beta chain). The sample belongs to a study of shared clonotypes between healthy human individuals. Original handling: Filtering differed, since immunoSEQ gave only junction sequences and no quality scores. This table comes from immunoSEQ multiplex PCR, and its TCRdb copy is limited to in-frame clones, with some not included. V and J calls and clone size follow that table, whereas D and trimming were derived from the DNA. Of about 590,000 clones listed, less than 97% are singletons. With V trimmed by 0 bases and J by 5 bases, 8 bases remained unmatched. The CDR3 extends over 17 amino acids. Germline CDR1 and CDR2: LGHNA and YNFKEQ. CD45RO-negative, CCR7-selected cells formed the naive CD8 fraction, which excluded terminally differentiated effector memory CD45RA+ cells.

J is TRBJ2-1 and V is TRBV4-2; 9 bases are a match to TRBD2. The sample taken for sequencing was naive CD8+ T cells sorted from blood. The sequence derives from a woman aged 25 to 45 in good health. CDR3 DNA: TGTGCCAGCAGCCAAGATTGGACTAGCGCCATAAACAATGAGCAGTTCTTC. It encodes CASSQDWTSAINNEQFF.